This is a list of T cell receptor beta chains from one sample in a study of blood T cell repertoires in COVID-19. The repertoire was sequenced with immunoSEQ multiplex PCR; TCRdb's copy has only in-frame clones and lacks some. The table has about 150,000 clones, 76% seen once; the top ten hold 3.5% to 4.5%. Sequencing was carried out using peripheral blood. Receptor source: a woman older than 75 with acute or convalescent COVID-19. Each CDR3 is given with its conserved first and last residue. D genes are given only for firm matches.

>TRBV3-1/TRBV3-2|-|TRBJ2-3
CASSQEASHTQYF
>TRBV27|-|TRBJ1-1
CASSMAGLGTEAFF
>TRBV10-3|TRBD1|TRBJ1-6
CAISEFQGDSPLHF
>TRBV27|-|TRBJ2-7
CASSHQGYSVGGIDYEQYF
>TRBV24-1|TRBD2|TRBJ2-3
CATSDSTRGTSGSNTQYF
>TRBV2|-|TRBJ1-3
CASSESRSSGNTIYF
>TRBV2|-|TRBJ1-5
CASTQEGLNNQPQHF
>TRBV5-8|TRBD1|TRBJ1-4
CASSYGTAHNEKLFF
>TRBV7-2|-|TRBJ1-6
CASTPGIGGSPLHF
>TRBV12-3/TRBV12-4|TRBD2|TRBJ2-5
CASTSGPQETQYF
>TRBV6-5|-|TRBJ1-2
CASTGAGDGGYTF
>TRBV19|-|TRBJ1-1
CASRPDDRGYDTEAFF
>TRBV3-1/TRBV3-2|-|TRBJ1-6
CASSQVGLGSPLHF
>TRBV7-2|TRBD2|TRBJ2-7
CASSLGAGAAYEQYF
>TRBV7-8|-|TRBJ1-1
CASSPSRVAFF
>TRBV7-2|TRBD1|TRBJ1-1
CASSRDRINTEAFF
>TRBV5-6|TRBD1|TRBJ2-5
CASSPPRTGGLTQYF
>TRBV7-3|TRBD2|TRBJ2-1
CASSLSGIYNEQFF
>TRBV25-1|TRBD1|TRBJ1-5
CASSESGTANNQPQHF
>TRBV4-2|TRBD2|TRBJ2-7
CASSQASGSSYEQYF
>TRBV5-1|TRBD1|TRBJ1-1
CASTLDRGLEAFF
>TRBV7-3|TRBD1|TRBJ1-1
CASSTTGVNTEAFF
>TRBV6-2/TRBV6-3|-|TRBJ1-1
CASSQGRDLGTEAFF
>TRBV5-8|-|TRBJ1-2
CASSLAGRDSYGYTF
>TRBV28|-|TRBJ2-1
CASIFSGVINEQFF
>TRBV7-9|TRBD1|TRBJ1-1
CASSWDRGGGTEAFF
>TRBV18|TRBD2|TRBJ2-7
CASSRTSGSQYEQYF
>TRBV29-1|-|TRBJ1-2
CSVAGGSGYTF
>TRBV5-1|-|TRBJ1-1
CASSFVFTGTEAFF
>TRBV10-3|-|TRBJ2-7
CAISESTGGLYEQYF
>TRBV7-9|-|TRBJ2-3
CASSPNWDTQYF
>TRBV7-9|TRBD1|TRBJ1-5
CASSLTGDQPQHF
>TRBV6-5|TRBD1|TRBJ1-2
CASRRQGASPGYTF
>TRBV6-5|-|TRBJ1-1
CASSWAGANTEAFF
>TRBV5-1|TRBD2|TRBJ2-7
CASSLGLAVYEQYF
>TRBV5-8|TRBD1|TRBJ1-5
CASSLQGDQPQHF
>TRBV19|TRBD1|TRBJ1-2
CASRDRGEDGYTF
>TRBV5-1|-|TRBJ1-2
CASSPVGSKLNYGYTF
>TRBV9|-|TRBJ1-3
CASSNSVSGNTIYF
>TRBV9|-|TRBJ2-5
CASSAGLKETQYF
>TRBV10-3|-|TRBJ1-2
CAISFQGFNYGYTF
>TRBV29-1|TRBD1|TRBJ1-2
CSAGDRQAYGYTF
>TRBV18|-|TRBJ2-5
CASSPRTEETQYF
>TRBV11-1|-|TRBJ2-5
CASSPNTGQQETQYF
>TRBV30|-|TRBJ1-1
CAWSMGPAKAFF